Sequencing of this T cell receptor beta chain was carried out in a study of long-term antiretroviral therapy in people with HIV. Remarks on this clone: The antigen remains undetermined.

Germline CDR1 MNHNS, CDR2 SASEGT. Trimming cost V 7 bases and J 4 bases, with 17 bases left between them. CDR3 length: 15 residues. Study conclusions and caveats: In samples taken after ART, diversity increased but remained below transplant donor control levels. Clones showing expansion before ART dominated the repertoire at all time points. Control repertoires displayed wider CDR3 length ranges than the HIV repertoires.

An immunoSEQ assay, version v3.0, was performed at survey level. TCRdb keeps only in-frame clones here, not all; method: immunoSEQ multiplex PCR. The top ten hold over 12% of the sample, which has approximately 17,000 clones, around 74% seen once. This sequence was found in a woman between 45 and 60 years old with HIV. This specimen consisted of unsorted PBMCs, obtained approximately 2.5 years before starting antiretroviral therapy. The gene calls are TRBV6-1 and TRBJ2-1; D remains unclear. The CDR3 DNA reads TGTGCCAGCAAAATGGGCCCCCCTAGATACAATGAGCAGTTCTTC. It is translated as CASKMGPPRYNEQFF.